Listed here are 24 T cell receptor beta chains from one sample, sequenced in a study of human T cells and chemical hapten exposure. TCRdb recomputed calls from the RACE reads with MiXCR, one row per CDR3 protein. The table lists approximately 400,000 distinct CDR3 sequences, more than 4.5% of them singletons. Time point specified: patch test 1, 2 weeks after DPC sensitization. The treatment: therapeutic diphenylcyclopropenone sensitization with weekly scalp DPC. Material: whole blood, obtained in connection with sensitization to the hapten diphenylcyclopropenone (DPC). These receptors originate from a woman in her 50s with alopecia areata. Some clones in this sample may be carry-over from other donors' samples.

A note on this clonotype: It may be a read error: a sequence one base away is much more abundant. This chain links TRBV5-5 with TRBJ1-1; D may be TRBD1 (6 bases). The CDR3 is 16 amino acids. V dropped 3 bases and J dropped 4 bases, with 19 bases sitting between them. Germline V gene data show CDR1 as SGHKS and CDR2 as YYEKEE (reference sequence). CDR3 nucleotide sequence: TGTGCCAGCAGCTCCCTGGGGGGCCCAATGAGCACTGAAGCTTTCTTT. Protein sequence: CASSSLGGPMSTEAFF. The full variable domain, completed using reference TRBV5-5 and TRBJ1-1, is DAGVTQSPTHLIKTRGQQVTLRCSPISGHKSVSWYQQVLGQGPQFIFQYYEKEERGRGNFPDRFSARQFPNYSSELNVNALLLGDSALYLCASSSLGGPMSTEAFFGQGTRLTVV.

This clonotype was counted at least ten times. V usage is TRBV29-1 and J usage is TRBJ1-2; no reliable D call. The CDR3 has 11 amino acids. The V gene's germline CDR1 is SQVTM and CDR2 ANQGSEA. Trimming removed 1 base from V and 7 bases from J, with 7 bases in between. This CDR3 is CSVEAGFGYTF. The CDR3 region has the DNA TGCAGCGTTGAAGCCGGTTTTGGCTACACCTTC.

A few counts support this clonotype. V usage is TRBV9 and J usage is TRBJ2-3; tentatively, D is TRBD1 (7 bases). Looked up from germline, CDR1 is SGDLS and CDR2 is YYNGEE. The CDR3 consists of 15 residues. The V end was cut by 3 bases, the J end by 1 base, with 12 bases between. CDR3 region: CASSAQGGGTDTQYF. The CDR3 DNA is TGTGCCAGCAGCGCGCAGGGGGGTGGCACAGATACGCAGTATTTT.

This clonotype was detected only a few times. The chain combines TRBV5-1 with TRBJ2-3; D may be TRBD2 (6 bases). The CDR3 loop spans 16 amino acids. Germline CDR1 is SGHRS and CDR2 is YFSETQ. V was cut by 1 base and J by 2 bases, with 14 bases left in between. The CDR3 DNA follows: TGCGCCAGCAGCTTGCGGGTAGCGGACATCACAGATACGCAGTATTTT. It is translated as CASSLRVADITDTQYF.

This clonotype was seen repeatedly, ten times or more. This chain joins TRBV20-1 and TRBJ1-5; D remains unclear. V was pared by 1 base and J by 4 bases, with 8 bases between. This CDR3 comprises 13 residues. Germline V gene sequence: CDR1 DFQATT, CDR2 SNEGSKA (reference sequence). The CDR3 DNA reads TGCAGTGCTAGAGGGACCGGGAATCAGCCCCAGCATTTT. This gives the protein CSARGTGNQPQHF.

This clonotype was recorded at least ten times. This rearrangement joins TRBV3-1 to TRBJ1-1, with D tentatively TRBD1 (5 bases). The CDR3 totals 15 residues. The V end lost 5 bases, the J end lost 2 bases, and 15 bases lay between the germline ends. Germline V CDR1 and CDR2: LGHDT, YNNKEL (reference sequence). CDR3 DNA: TGTGCCAGCAGCTCAACGAGTCAGGGCAACACTGAAGCTTTCTTT. Its protein product is CASSSTSQGNTEAFF.

This clonotype was recorded many times. The chain is built from TRBV28 and TRBJ2-3, with TRBD2 matching 10 bases. Germline CDR1 reads MDHEN; CDR2 reads SYDVKM. The CDR3 is 14 amino acids. Trimming took 8 bases from V and 3 from J; bases not matched to a gene: 5. The CDR3 is CASGGLAYTDTQYF. The CDR3, as DNA: TGTGCCAGCGGGGGACTAGCGTATACAGATACGCAGTATTTT.

This clonotype appeared many times. The chain joins TRBV10-3 to TRBJ1-3, with no clear D. Trimming shortened V by 6 bases and J by 11 bases, and 17 bases separated the two germline ends. Germline V lookup: CDR1 ENHRY, CDR2 SYGVKD. This CDR3 is 13 amino acids long. DNA of the CDR3: TGTGCCATCAGCGCGCCAGAGTTTCGGTCCATATATTTT. Its translation is CAISAPEFRSIYF.

The chain combines TRBV4-3 with TRBJ2-1; possibly TRBD1 for D (6 bases). This CDR3 region has 16 residues. CDR1 is LGHNA, CDR2 YSLEER, per germline. V gave up 0 bases and J gave up 7 bases, with 16 bases separating them. DNA of the CDR3: TGCGCCAGCAGCCAAGAACGCAGGGGATGGGGGAATGAGCAGTTCTTC. It specifies CASSQERRGWGNEQFF.

This clonotype was seen at least ten times. The CDR3 DNA reads TGTGCCAGCAGTCCGGGACAGGGGAACTACGAGCAGTACTTC. Protein product: CASSPGQGNYEQYF. The rearrangement uses TRBV11-2 and TRBJ2-7; 10 bases agree with TRBD1. The CDR3 sequence is 14 residues long. Trimming at V came to 6 bases and at J to 3 bases, leaving 5 bases not matched to a gene. Germline values: CDR1 SGHAT, CDR2 FQNNGV.

This clonotype was detected a few times. This chain joins TRBV20-1 and TRBJ1-1; D is undetermined. The CDR3 consists of 12 residues. Germline V gene lookup returns CDR1 DFQATT and CDR2 SNEGSKA (reference sequence). The CDR3 reads CSPPGLNTEAFF. The CDR3 region has the DNA TGCAGCCCCCCCGGCCTGAACACTGAAGCTTTCTTT.

This clonotype showed up many times. The chain is built from TRBV20-1 and TRBJ1-5; 7 positions match TRBD1. The germline gives CDR1 DFQATT, CDR2 SNEGSKA (reference sequence). The CDR3 consists of 15 residues. With V trimmed by 2 bases and J by 5 bases, 9 bases remained unmatched. CDR3 residues: CSARKPGTADQPQHF. As DNA, the CDR3 is TGCAGTGCTAGAAAACCCGGGACAGCCGATCAGCCCCAGCATTTT.

The V call is TRBV6-2 or TRBV6-3, the J call TRBJ2-3; D unresolved. V lost 7 bases and J 5 bases, leaving 13 bases between the germline ends. Germline CDR1 MNHEY, CDR2 SVGEGT. The CDR3 runs to 13 residues. Written as DNA, the CDR3 is TGTGCCAGCACTCAGACTCGCGGAGATACGCAGTATTTT. Translated: CASTQTRGDTQYF.

The chain combines TRBV29-1 with TRBJ1-2, with D unresolved. V lost 6 bases and J lost 2, with 10 bases in between. The V gene's germline CDR1 is SQVTM and CDR2 ANQGSEA. CDR3 length: 12 amino acids. CDR3 nucleotides: TGCAGCGTAGTGGACGGGAACTATGGCTACACCTTC. Its protein is CSVVDGNYGYTF.

The J gene is TRBJ1-2, the V gene TRBV11-2, with D possibly being TRBD1 (5 bases). Germline lookup yields CDR1 SGHAT and CDR2 FQNNGV. With 5 bases removed from V and 3 bases from J, the gap between germline ends came to 13 bases. The length of the CDR3 is 14 residues. The CDR3 is CASSQGTAYYGYTF. CDR3 nucleotides: TGTGCCAGCAGCCAAGGGACGGCGTACTATGGCTACACCTTC.

This rearrangement joins TRBV7-9 to TRBJ1-4, with TRBD1 matching 7 bases. V shed 4 bases, J shed 6 bases, and the junction held 5 bases outside the gene matches. The CDR3 has 14 residues. CDR1 and CDR2 (germline): SEHNR, FQNEAQ (reference sequence). The CDR3 reads CASSSPTGHEKLFF. The CDR3 nucleotides are TGTGCCAGCAGCTCACCGACAGGGCATGAAAAACTGTTTTTT.

This clonotype came up many times. The chain carries TRBV24-1 and TRBJ2-1; TRBD2 matches 8 bases. This CDR3 has 15 amino acids. Germline CDR1 KGHDR, CDR2 SFDVKD. V lost 5 bases and J lost 9; bases outside the gene matches: 11. The CDR3 protein is CATSGGTSLTVEQFF. CDR3 DNA: TGTGCCACCAGTGGCGGGACTAGTTTAACTGTTGAGCAGTTCTTC.

At least ten counts were recorded for this clonotype. This rearrangement joins TRBV12-3 or TRBV12-4 to TRBJ2-1; 10 nucleotides agree with TRBD2. Unmatched junction bases numbered 5, after V lost 6 bases and J lost 9 bases. This CDR3 region has 13 residues. The CDR3 spells CASRDSGRTEQFF. The CDR3 bases are TGTGCCAGCAGAGATAGCGGGAGGACTGAGCAGTTCTTC.

This chain links TRBV27 with TRBJ2-7, with TRBD1 as a possible D gene (6 bases). Germline lookup yields CDR1 MNHEY and CDR2 SMNVEV (reference sequence). This CDR3 region has 14 residues. Trimming cost V 8 bases and J 2 bases, with 16 bases left between them. Here the CDR3 reads CASHFLGATYEQYF. CDR3 DNA sequence: TGTGCCAGCCACTTCTTGGGGGCGACCTACGAGCAGTACTTC.

This clonotype was observed many times. This rearrangement joins TRBV30 to TRBJ2-3; 9 bases map to TRBD2. Germline CDR1 and CDR2: GTSNPN and SVGIG (reference sequence). Trimming cost V 5 bases and J 4 bases; bases outside gene matches: 10. The CDR3 extends over 15 amino acids. CDR3 coding DNA: TGTGCCTGGTACGCCGGGACTAGCTCATCAGATACGCAGTATTTT. Translation: CAWYAGTSSSDTQYF.

This clonotype was found many times. The chain joins TRBV27 to TRBJ2-1, with 9 bases identical to TRBD2. The CDR3 covers 15 residues. V shed 2 bases and J 3 bases; nucleotides not matched to a gene: 2. CDR1 and CDR2 from the germline V gene are MNHEY and SMNVEV (reference sequence). The CDR3 sequence is CASSLRLADYNEQFF. The CDR3 DNA follows: TGTGCCAGCAGTTTAAGACTAGCGGACTACAATGAGCAGTTCTTC.

In regard to this clonotype: This may be a read error: a much more frequent sequence differs by one nucleotide. The chain has TRBV5-1 and TRBJ2-1; TRBD2 matches 7 bases. The CDR3 sequence is 11 residues long. Germline lookup yields CDR1 SGHRS and CDR2 YFSETQ. The CDR3 DNA follows: TGCGCCGGCAGCGGGGACAATGAGCAGTTCTTC. Translating gives CAGSGDNEQFF.

This clonotype was detected ten times or more. The CDR3 DNA is TGTGCCAGCAGCTTGTTACAGGGGTCTTACGAGCAGTACTTC. Protein: CASSLLQGSYEQYF. The genes are TRBV5-5 and TRBJ2-7; TRBD1 matches 7 bases. V trimming: 1 base; J trimming: 4 bases; junction bases outside the gene matches: 5. The CDR3 runs to 14 residues. Germline V gene sequence: CDR1 SGHKS, CDR2 YYEKEE (reference sequence). The variable domain in full, completed from reference TRBV5-5 and TRBJ2-7, reads DAGVTQSPTHLIKTRGQQVTLRCSPISGHKSVSWYQQVLGQGPQFIFQYYEKEERGRGNFPDRFSARQFPNYSSELNVNALLLGDSALYLCASSLLQGSYEQYFGPGTRLTVT.

The chain carries TRBV9 and TRBJ1-1; D is unresolved. Germline V CDR1 and CDR2: SGDLS, YYNGEE. This CDR3 contains 14 residues. The ends were cut back, 0 bases at V and 5 bases at J, with 11 bases in the middle. The CDR3 DNA reads as TGTGCCAGCAGCGTAGACGTCGTGGGGACTGAAGCTTTCTTT. Translating it yields CASSVDVVGTEAFF.